This T cell receptor (beta chain) was identified in a study of human T cells and chemical hapten exposure. Library preparation tagged each individual cDNA molecule with a unique molecular identifier. MiXCR, applied by TCRdb to the RACE reads, yields one record per CDR3 protein. The sample lists tens of thousands of distinct CDR3 sequences; 8% to 10% were seen once. The CDR3 loop spans 10 amino acids. Germline values: CDR1 SQVTM, CDR2 ANQGSEA. Trimming took off 5 bases at V and 8 bases at J, with 6 bases between the two ends. In its sample, this clonotype was seen many times. Its target is not known. Time point described: pre-sensitization, week 0. Specified treatment: therapeutic diphenylcyclopropenone sensitization with weekly scalp DPC. Whole-study findings and limits: Significantly greater numbers of large CDR3 similarity clusters came from expanded TCRs than from controls.

The chain is built from TRBV29-1 and TRBJ1-4; D perhaps matches TRBD1 (5 bases). The receptor's source is a woman aged 40 to 50 with alopecia areata. Some clones in this sample may be carry-over from other donors' samples. Sequences were derived from whole blood, sampled in connection with sensitization to the hapten diphenylcyclopropenone (DPC). CDR3 loop: CSVRGEKLFF. DNA for the CDR3: TGCAGCGTTCGGGGGGAAAAACTGTTTTTT.